This T cell receptor beta chain was captured in a study of Ad26.COV2.S vaccination and SARS-CoV-2 variants. Study-level background: Enrollment placed the donor in the COV1001 Ad26.COV2.S trial arm.

Comment on this clone: Antigen specificity is unknown.

Treatment given: approximately 18 received Ad26.COV2.S at low or high dose, single or two shots; about five received placebo; per-sample allocation not given. Specimens were obtained on day 63 following the first vaccine or placebo injection. Vaccination used an Ad26 vector expressing Wuhan-strain SARS-CoV-2 spike. J lost 5 bases, V lost 10 bases, and 5 bases had no gene match. Germline CDR1 is MNHEY and CDR2 is SMNVEV (reference sequence). There are 12 residues in the CDR3. TCRdb's table, derived via immunoSEQ multiplex PCR, lists solely in-frame clones and lacks some. The table lists roughly 420,000 clones, approximately 90% of them singletons. General study points: With respect to non-spike TCR breadth, vaccine and placebo recipients were similar.

The V gene is TRBV27, the J gene TRBJ2-7; TRBD1 aligns across 10 bases. This clonotype originated in a person between 18 and 65 years old who received the Ad26.COV2.S COVID-19 vaccine or a placebo. This specimen consisted of peripheral blood, obtained in a trial of Ad26.COV2.S vaccine versus placebo. Here the CDR3 reads CATTTGGNEQYF. The CDR3 coding sequence is TGTGCCACTACGACAGGGGGCAACGAGCAGTACTTC.